The rows below give T cell receptor delta chains drawn from one sample of a study of human gamma delta and Vdelta1 T cells. Their specific antigens are unknown. TCRdb re-processed the PCR reads using CATT. The sample records some 14,000 delta-chain clones, approximately 51% being singletons. What was sequenced was Vdelta1 gamma-delta T cells from blood grown in culture (DOT cells). The receptors derive from a human donor in good health. Both conserved end residues are part of each CDR3. The D gene is left open where the match is weak. For some rows the clone size is stated as once, few or many, or as a class when expanded; others skip it.

clone size,D gene,J gene,V gene,CDR3 protein,CDR3 DNA
NA,TRDD3,TRDJ1,TRDV1,CALGELDYGLSGGYTFRTDKLIF,TGTGCTCTTGGGGAACTGGACTACGGGCTTAGTGGGGGATACACCTTTCGCACCGATAAACTCATCTTT
NA,TRDD3,TRDJ1,TRDV1,CALGEKSLPRKRLGDKSWDTDKLIF,TGTGCTCTTGGGGAAAAGTCCCTCCCCCGGAAGAGGCTGGGGGATAAGTCGTGGGACACCGATAAACTCATCTTT
once,NA,TRDJ1,TRDV1,CALGGHDFPPSADKLIF,TGTGCTCTTGGGGGCCACGACTTCCCTCCGAGCGCCGATAAACTCATCTTT
NA,NA,TRDJ1,TRDV1,CALGTLARPTVWGPRDPTDKLIF,TGTGCTCTTGGGACCCTTGCGCGTCCTACTGTCTGGGGTCCAAGGGACCCCACCGATAAACTCATCTTT
NA,NA,TRDJ1,TRDV1,CALGERYSASYTDKLIF,TGTGCTCTTGGGGAAAGGTATTCTGCCAGTTACACCGATAAACTCATCTTT
once,TRDD2,TRDJ1,TRDV1,CALGSFPTSAGSYTDKLIF,TGTGCTCTTGGGAGCTTTCCTACGAGTGCTGGAAGCTACACCGATAAACTCATCTTT
few,NA,TRDJ1,TRDV1,CALGLKAGESWWELIF,TGTGCTCTTGGGTTAAAGGCCGGGGAGTCGTGGTGGGAACTCATCTTT
NA,TRDD3,TRDJ1,TRDV1,CALGEPSYDSAGGLGRLIF,TGTGCTCTTGGGGAACCATCCTACGACTCGGCTGGGGGATTGGGGAGACTCATCTTT
NA,TRDD3,TRDJ1,TRDV1,CALGEPIRLSGGLSLYWGKTDKLIF,TGTGCTCTTGGGGAACCCATACGCCTCAGCGGCGGATTGAGCCTGTACTGGGGGAAAACCGATAAACTCATCTTT
NA,TRDD3,TRDJ1,TRDV1,CALGPPLVLGDNFPDKLIF,TGTGCTCTTGGGCCACCCCTCGTACTGGGGGATAATTTCCCCGATAAACTCATCTTT
few,NA,TRDJ1,TRDV1,CALGVPSSSGLRHTDKLIF,TGTGCTCTTGGTGTTCCCTCAAGCTCCGGGCTTCGTCACACCGATAAACTCATCTTT
NA,NA,TRDJ1,TRDV1,CALGEFILLGPDKLIF,TGTGCTCTTGGGGAATTCATCCTCCTGGGGCCCGATAAACTCATCTTT
NA,TRDD3,TRDJ1,TRDV1,CALGELLLGDTGLIF,TGTGCTCTTGGGGAACTCCTACTGGGGGATACAGGACTCATCTTT
NA,TRDD3,TRDJ1,TRDV1,CALGDAPPYHFTGDPPWTDKLIF,TGTGCTCTTGGGGACGCGCCGCCCTACCACTTCACTGGGGACCCCCCTTGGACCGATAAACTCATCTTT
NA,TRDD3,TRDJ2,TRDV1,CALGETPPSFWGMRPHLTAQLFF,TGTGCTCTTGGGGAAACCCCTCCGTCGTTCTGGGGGATGAGACCCCATTTGACAGCACAACTCTTCTTT
few,TRDD3,TRDJ1,TRDV1,CALGESFTFSHLGIGGTDKLIF,TGTGCTCTTGGGGAAAGTTTTACCTTCTCCCACTTGGGGATAGGAGGCACCGATAAACTCATCTTT
few,TRDD3,TRDJ1,TRDV1,CALGELVRTSRLLGGNYTDKLIF,TGTGCTCTTGGGGAACTAGTTCGAACTTCTCGACTACTGGGGGGTAACTACACCGATAAACTCATCTTT
NA,TRDD3,TRDJ1,TRDV1,CALGKGELYLMWGTKGDTDKLIF,TGTGCTCTTGGGAAGGGAGAGCTCTACTTAATGTGGGGGACAAAGGGCGACACCGATAAACTCATCTTT
NA,NA,TRDJ1,TRDV1,CALGRTAYTDKLIF,TGTGCTCTTGGGCGGACCGCGTACACCGATAAACTCATCTTT
NA,NA,TRDJ1,TRDV1,CALGEIPRHTDKLIF,TGTGCTCTTGGGGAAATTCCCCGGCACACCGATAAACTCATCTTT
few,NA,TRDJ1,TRDV1,CALGELAGATRTDKLIF,TGTGCTCTTGGGGAACTAGCTGGGGCTACCAGGACCGATAAACTCATCTTT
few,NA,TRDJ1,TRDV1,CALGEGQVETDKLIF,TGTGCTCTTGGGGAAGGTCAGGTTGAAACCGATAAACTCATCTTT
few,TRDD3,TRDJ1,TRDV1,CALGEQGRPSRSGGYGTYTDKLIF,TGTGCTCTTGGGGAACAGGGGCGGCCTTCACGAAGCGGGGGATACGGAACTTACACCGATAAACTCATCTTT
once,NA,TRDJ1,TRDV1,CALGEGWWTVYGGHYTDKLIF,TGTGCTCTTGGGGAAGGTTGGTGGACGGTCTACGGGGGTCACTACACCGATAAACTCATCTTT
NA,TRDD3,TRDJ1,TRDV1,CALGELFTLPPRTGGYLLGKLIF,TGTGCTCTTGGGGAACTTTTTACACTCCCTCCCCGTACTGGGGGATACCTTCTGGGTAAACTCATCTTT
NA,TRDD3,TRDJ1,TRDV1,CALGEGSGGYTDKLIF,TGTGCTCTTGGGGAAGGGTCTGGGGGCTACACCGATAAACTCATCTTT
NA,TRDD3,TRDJ1,TRDV1,CALGELCSLPMSTGGWYTDKLIF,TGTGCTCTTGGGGAACTTTGCAGCCTTCCCATGAGTACTGGGGGATGGTACACCGATAAACTCATCTTT
NA,NA,TRDJ1,TRDV1,CALGELILHGRKYTDKLIF,TGTGCTCTTGGAGAACTCATCCTACACGGGCGTAAGTACACCGATAAACTCATCTTT
NA,TRDD3,TRDJ1,TRDV1,CALGVPPHPFILGVVIKADKLIF,TGTGCTCTTGGGGTCCCCCCCCATCCCTTCATACTGGGGGTGGTAATAAAAGCCGATAAACTCATCTTT
NA,TRDD3,TRDJ1,TRDV1,CALGEPTSYFERGWGIRATDKLIF,TGTGCTCTTGGGGAACCCACTTCCTACTTCGAAAGGGGCTGGGGGATACGCGCCACCGATAAACTCATCTTT
NA,NA,TRDJ4,TRDV1,CALGDHSRLSVPATGQPLIF,TGTGCTCTTGGGGACCACTCTAGACTATCAGTCCCAGCCACTGGTCAGCCCCTGATCTTT
NA,TRDD3,TRDJ1,TRDV1,CALGELEPVLGDPLFHHTDKLIF,TGTGCTCTTGGGGAACTAGAACCCGTACTGGGGGATCCCTTATTTCACCACACCGATAAACTCATCTTT
NA,NA,TRDJ1,TRDV1,CALGERLKRSNPIQSYTDKLIF,TGTGCTCTTGGGGAACGTCTAAAACGATCTAACCCAATCCAATCTTACACCGATAAACTCATCTTT
once,TRDD3,TRDJ1,TRAV29/DV5,CAASVINPVGMRWGILSYTDKLIF,TGTGCAGCAAGCGTAATAAACCCCGTAGGGATGCGCTGGGGGATACTATCGTACACCGATAAACTCATCTTT
NA,NA,TRDJ1,TRDV1,CALGETKGWGAKLIF,TGTGCTCTTGGGGAAACAAAGGGTTGGGGGGCTAAACTCATCTTT
NA,TRDD3,TRDJ1,TRDV1,CALGEKRPSVWGMYTDKLIF,TGTGCTCTTGGGGAAAAAAGGCCTTCCGTCTGGGGGATGTACACCGATAAACTCATCTTT
NA,TRDD3,TRDJ1,TRDV1,CALGELPMPSPWGTNTDKLIF,TGTGCTCTTGGGGAACTGCCAATGCCTTCTCCCTGGGGGACCAACACCGATAAACTCATCTTT
NA,TRDD3,TRDJ1,TRDV1,CALSFPTRGYASYTDKLIF,TGTGCTCTCTCCTTCCCCACGAGGGGATACGCGTCGTACACCGATAAACTCATCTTT
NA,NA,TRDJ1,TRDV1,CALGEWLPVHTDKLIF,TGTGCTCTTGGGGAATGGCTTCCTGTTCACACCGATAAACTCATCTTT
few,TRDD3,TRDJ1,TRDV1,CALGGLRRGSYEGKGGYDGLIF,TGTGCTCTTGGGGGACTGAGAAGGGGTTCCTACGAGGGTAAGGGGGGATACGACGGACTCATCTTT
NA,TRDD3,TRDJ1,TRDV2,CACDTDFTGGYRHPSDKLIF,TGTGCCTGTGACACCGATTTTACTGGGGGATACCGACATCCTTCGGATAAACTCATCTTT
NA,TRDD3,TRDJ1,TRDV1,CALGPRPYPAGGYFPYTDKLIF,TGTGCTCTTGGGCCCCGACCCTACCCGGCTGGGGGATACTTCCCGTACACCGATAAACTCATCTTT
few,TRDD2,TRDJ1,TRDV1,CALGDRRPSYVAGGFTDKLIF,TGTGCTCTTGGGGACCGAAGGCCTTCCTACGTTGCCGGGGGATTCACCGATAAACTCATCTTT
few,NA,TRDJ1,TRDV1,CALGESLGIHFTDKLIF,TGTGCTCTTGGGGAATCCCTGGGCATCCACTTCACCGATAAACTCATCTTT
NA,NA,TRDJ4,TRDV1,CALGELPGASPGLGGPPARPLIF,TGTGCTCTTGGGGAACTTCCCGGCGCTTCCCCCGGCTTGGGGGGACCCCCGGCCAGACCCCTGATCTTT
once,NA,TRDJ1,TRDV1,CALGENPPLPLLGRTDKLIF,TGTGCTCTTGGGGAGAACCCCCCCCTGCCCTTACTGGGACGCACCGATAAACTCATCTTT
few,TRDD3,TRDJ2,TRDV1,CALGETSSTHWGIPGLTAQLFF,TGTGCTCTTGGGGAAACGAGTTCTACTCACTGGGGGATACCTGGTTTGACAGCACAACTCTTCTTT